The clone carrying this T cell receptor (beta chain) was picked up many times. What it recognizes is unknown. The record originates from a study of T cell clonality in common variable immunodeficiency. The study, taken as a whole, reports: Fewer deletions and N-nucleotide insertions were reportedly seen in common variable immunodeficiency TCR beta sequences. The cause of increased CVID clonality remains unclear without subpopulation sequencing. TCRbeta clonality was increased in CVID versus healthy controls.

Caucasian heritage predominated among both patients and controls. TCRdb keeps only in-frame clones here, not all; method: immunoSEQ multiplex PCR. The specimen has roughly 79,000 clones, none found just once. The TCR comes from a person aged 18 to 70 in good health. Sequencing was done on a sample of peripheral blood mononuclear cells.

The CDR3: CASRRWGQGGKNIQYF. The CDR3 bases that were read are TGTGCCAGCCGACGCTGGGGACAGGGTGGCAAAAACATT. The V and J genes are TRBV12-3 or TRBV12-4 and TRBJ2-4; 9 nucleotides line up with TRBD1. The read is 3 residues too short to cover the CDR3 end, so that end is filled in from the germline J gene. Trimming cost V 8 bases and J 3 bases; bases outside gene matches: 11. The CDR3 is 16 amino acids.